This TCR beta chain was captured by sequencing in a study of regulatory T cells in long-lasting Graves disease. The study's findings and limits: Persistent disease showed a preference for TRBV28, TRBJ1-2 and TRBJ2-5.

The TCR beta library used iRepertoire HTBI primers with Arm-PCR amplification of CDR3. TCRdb analysed the multiplex PCR reads with MiXCR anew, one entry per CDR3 protein. Of 440,000 or so distinct CDR3 sequences listed, 15% are singletons. Between the trimmed V and J ends, which lost 0 bases and 0 bases, there was a span of 9 bases. Germline V CDR1 and CDR2: SGHRS, YFSETQ. This CDR3 is 15 amino acids long. Sample time point: newly diagnosed GD, antithyroid drugs for less than 3 months. The TCR library used RNA extracted from PBMCs. A peripheral blood sample, roughly 9.8 milliliters in volume, was drawn into EDTA tubes. With regard to this clonotype: Its antigen is unidentified.

The same data also went into a second study, on T cells in Graves' hyperthyroidism and ophthalmopathy. As that report states: A first-round RT-PCR of the TCR CDR3 used the HTBI primer set.

This chain joins TRBV5-1 and TRBJ1-1; D is unclear. This TCR was recovered from a woman aged 25 to 45 with Graves disease. The sequencing used peripheral blood mononuclear cells (PBMCs), collected at new diagnosis, from a patient treated with antithyroid drugs. The CDR3 nucleotides read TGCGCCAGCAGCTTGGTGCGAGACGTGAACACTGAAGCTTTCTTT. It specifies CASSLVRDVNTEAFF.